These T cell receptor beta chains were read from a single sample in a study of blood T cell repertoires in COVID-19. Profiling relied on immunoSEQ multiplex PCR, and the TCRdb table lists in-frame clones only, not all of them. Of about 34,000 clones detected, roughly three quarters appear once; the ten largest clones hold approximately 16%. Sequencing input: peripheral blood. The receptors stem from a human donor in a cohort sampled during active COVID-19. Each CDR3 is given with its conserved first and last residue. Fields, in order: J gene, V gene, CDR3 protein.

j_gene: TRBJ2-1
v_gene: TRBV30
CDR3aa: CAWRGLAGGSYNEQFF

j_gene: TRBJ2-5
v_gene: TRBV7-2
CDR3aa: CATQGGAGPETQYF

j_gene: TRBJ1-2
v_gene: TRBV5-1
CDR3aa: CASSKGVGSYIPNYGYTF

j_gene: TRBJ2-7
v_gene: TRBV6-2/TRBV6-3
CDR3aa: CASSKTGTYEQYF

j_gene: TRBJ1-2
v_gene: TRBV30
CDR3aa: CASGGNGYTF

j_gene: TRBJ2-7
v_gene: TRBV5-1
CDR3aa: CASSLAVGGASYEQYF

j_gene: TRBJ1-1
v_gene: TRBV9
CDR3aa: CASSIVSMNTEAFF

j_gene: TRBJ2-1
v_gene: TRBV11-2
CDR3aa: CASSLVGTGQPYNEQFF

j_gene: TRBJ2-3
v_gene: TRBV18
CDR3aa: CASSPRTSGRSTDTQYF

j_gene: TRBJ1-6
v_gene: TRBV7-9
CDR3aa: CASTQSRDSPLHF

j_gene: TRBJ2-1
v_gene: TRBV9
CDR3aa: CASSVRQGTSVYNEQFF

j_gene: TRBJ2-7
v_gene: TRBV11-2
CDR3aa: CASTMDRGGSEQYF

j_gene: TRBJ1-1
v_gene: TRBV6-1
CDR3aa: CASSERRGTEAFF

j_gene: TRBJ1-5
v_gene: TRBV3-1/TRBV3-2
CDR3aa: CASSQGAAGQPQHF

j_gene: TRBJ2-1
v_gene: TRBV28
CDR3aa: CASSLAGYNEQFF

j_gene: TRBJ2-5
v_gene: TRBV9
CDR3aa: CASSAHGVTKETQYF

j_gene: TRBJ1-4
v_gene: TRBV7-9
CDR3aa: CASSLLGRLKGGRQEKLFF

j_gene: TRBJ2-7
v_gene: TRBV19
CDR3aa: CASSIEWQGNYEQYF

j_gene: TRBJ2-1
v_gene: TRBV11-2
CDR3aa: CASSLFYGGGEQFF

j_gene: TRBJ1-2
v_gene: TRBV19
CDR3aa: CASREAGDAGYGYTF

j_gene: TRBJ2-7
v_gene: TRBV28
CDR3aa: CASGKQGREQYF

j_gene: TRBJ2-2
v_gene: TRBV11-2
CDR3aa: CASSRSEGPAGELFF

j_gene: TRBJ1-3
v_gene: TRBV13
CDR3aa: CASRAGTGVQTAGNTIYF

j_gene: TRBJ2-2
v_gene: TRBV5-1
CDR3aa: CASSFRQLNTGELFF

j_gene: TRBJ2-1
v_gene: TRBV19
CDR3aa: CASSIMDSPYLYNEQFF

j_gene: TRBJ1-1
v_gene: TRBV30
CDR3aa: CACRDSTANTEAFF

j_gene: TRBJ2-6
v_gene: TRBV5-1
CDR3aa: CASSLSRAGGANVLTF

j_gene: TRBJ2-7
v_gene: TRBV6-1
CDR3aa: CASSDPSAVSYEQYF

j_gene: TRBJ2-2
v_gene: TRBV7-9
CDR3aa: CASRSGTLNTGELFF

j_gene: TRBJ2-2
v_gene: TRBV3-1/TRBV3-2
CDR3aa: CASSPRTPKDTGELFF

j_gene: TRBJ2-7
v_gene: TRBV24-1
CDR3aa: CATSDFTGIEQYF

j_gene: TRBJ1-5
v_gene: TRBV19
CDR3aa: CASGRPQHF

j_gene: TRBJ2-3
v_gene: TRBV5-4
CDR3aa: CASSLKREVTDTQYF

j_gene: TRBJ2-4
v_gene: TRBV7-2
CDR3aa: CASSQPQGRGSGIQYF

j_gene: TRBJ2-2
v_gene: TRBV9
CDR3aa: CASSVEIGGRATGELFF

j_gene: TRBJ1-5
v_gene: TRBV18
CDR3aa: CASSTQGKRGNQPQHF

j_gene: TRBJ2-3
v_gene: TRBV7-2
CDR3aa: CASSVSSGRGTDTQYF

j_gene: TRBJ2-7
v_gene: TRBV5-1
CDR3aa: CASSLAASGGEQYF

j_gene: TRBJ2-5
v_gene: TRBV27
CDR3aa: CASSLDRDRAGRDLYF

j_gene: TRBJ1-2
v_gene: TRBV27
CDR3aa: CASSLSTASYGYTF

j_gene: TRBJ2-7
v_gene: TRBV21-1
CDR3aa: CASSRLTCSGTGAYEQYF

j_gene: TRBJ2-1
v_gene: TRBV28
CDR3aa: CASRPRRTSGRNEQFF

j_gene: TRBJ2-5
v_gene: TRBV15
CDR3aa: CATSRDRGPETQYF

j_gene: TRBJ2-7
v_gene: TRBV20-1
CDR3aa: CSASSTGTGGTPAFYEQYF

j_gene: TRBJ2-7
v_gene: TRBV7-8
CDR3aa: CASSPDGTRRSYEQYF

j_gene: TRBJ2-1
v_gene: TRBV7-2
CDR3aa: CASSFVAGGYNEQFF

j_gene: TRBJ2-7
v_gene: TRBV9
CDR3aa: CASSVSGTGGDEQYF

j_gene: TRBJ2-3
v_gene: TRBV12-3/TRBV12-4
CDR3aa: CASRGVGDTQYF

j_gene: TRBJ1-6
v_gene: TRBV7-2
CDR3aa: CASSFSLGGNSPLHF

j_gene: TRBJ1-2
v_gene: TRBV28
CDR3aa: CASSTSGLYGYTF

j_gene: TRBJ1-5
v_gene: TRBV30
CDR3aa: CAWSSTTWPQHF

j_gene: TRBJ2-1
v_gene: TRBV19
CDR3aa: CASREGQAHNEQFF

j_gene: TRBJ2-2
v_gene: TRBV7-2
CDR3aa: CASATLSGRTGELFF

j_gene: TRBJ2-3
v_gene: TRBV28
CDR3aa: CASSLPGGPNTQYF

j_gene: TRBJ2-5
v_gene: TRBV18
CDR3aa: CASSRRLAGVQETQYF

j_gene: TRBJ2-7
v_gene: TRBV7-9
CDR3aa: CATGLDWREQYF

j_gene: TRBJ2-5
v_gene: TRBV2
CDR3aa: CASSLGRALGETQYF

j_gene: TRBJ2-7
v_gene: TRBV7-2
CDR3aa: CASSLGGGGKSEQYF

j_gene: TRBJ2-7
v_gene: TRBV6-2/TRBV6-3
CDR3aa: CASSYSTLGQGPFYEQYF